The clone carrying this T cell receptor (beta chain) was observed a few times. Its antigen is not known. Uncontrolled infections, other autoimmune diseases, pregnancy or lactation led to exclusion of patients. Clinicians diagnosed patients from clinical symptoms, serum thyroxine and TRAb, thyroid ultrasound and orbital computed tomography. This CDR3 region has 13 residues. Trimming shortened V by 5 bases and J by 8 bases, and 13 bases separated the two germline ends. In germline, CDR1 is LNHDA, CDR2 SQIVND (reference sequence). What was amplified from RNA transcripts were TCR beta CDR3 regions. With the HTBI primer set, the TCR CDR3 went through a first round of RT-PCR. TCRdb called the multiplex PCR reads again in MiXCR, with one record for every CDR3 protein. The repertoire holds 300,000 to 400,000 distinct CDR3 sequences, with more than 12% as singletons. This sample was taken from a study of T cells in Graves' hyperthyroidism and ophthalmopathy.

Findings and caveats of the study: In blood, most of the thyroid clonotypes expanded above 0.001 were also present. The model foresaw ophthalmopathy a median approximately 6.1 months prior to onset.

The sequencing sample was made of blood. The rearrangement joins TRBV19 to TRBJ2-1; perhaps TRBD2 as D (6 bases). The sequence derives from a woman aged 25 to 39 with Graves' ophthalmopathy. The chain's CDR3 is CASSDGTRYEQFF. The CDR3 DNA follows: TGTGCCAGTAGTGACGGGACTCGCTATGAGCAGTTCTTC.